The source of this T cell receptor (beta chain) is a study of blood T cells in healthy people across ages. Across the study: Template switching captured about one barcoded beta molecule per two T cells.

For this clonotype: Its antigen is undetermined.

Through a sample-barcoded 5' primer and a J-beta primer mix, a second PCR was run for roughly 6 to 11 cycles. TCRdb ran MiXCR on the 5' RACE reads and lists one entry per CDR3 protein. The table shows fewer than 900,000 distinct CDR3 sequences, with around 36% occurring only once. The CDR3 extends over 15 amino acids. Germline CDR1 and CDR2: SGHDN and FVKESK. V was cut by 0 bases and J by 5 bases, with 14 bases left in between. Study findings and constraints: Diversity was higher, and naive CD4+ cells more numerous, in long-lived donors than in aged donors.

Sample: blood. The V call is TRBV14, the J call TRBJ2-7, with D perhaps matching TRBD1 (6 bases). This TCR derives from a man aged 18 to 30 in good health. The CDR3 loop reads CASSQDTTGNHEQYF. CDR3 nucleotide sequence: TGTGCCAGCAGCCAAGATACAACAGGGAACCACGAGCAGTACTTC.